Listed below are T cell receptor beta chains from one sample, sequenced in a study of early T cells in non-severe SARS-CoV-2 infection. TCRdb called the 5' RACE reads again in MiXCR, with one record for every CDR3 protein. The profile shows some 45,000 distinct CDR3 sequences, roughly 4% of them singletons. The sequencing input was whole blood. These receptors were taken from an adult who was a healthcare worker with PCR-confirmed SARS-CoV-2 infection or an uninfected control (not recorded which). Each CDR3 is given with its conserved first and last residue. D genes are given only for firm matches. Clone size, where shown, is once, few, many, or a class for clones that have expanded.

D gene,J gene,CDR3 length,V gene,clone size,CDR3 protein,CDR3 DNA
-,TRBJ2-3,16,TRBV2,few,CVSLTGRSGGTDTQYF,TGTGTCAGCCTCACGGGGCGTAGCGGCGGCACAGATACGCAGTATTTT
TRBD1,TRBJ1-1,12,TRBV10-2,many,CASRLTGNEAFF,TGCGCCAGCAGACTGACAGGGAATGAAGCTTTCTTT
-,TRBJ1-4,14,TRBV19,many,CATSWGPNREKLFF,TGTGCCACCTCCTGGGGCCCAAATCGGGAAAAACTGTTTTTT
TRBD1,TRBJ1-2,13,TRBV27,many,CASQGGKNYGYTF,TGTGCCAGCCAGGGGGGGAAGAACTATGGCTACACCTTC
TRBD1,TRBJ2-7,14,TRBV6-1,-,CASKGDSLSYEQYF,TGTGCCAGCAAGGGGGACAGTCTTTCCTACGAGCAGTACTTC
TRBD2,TRBJ2-7,15,TRBV5-5,many,CASRPTSGRALEQYF,TGTGCCAGCAGACCCACTAGCGGGAGGGCCCTCGAGCAGTACTTC
-,TRBJ1-2,13,TRBV9,few,CASSGRTIYGYTF,TGTGCCAGCAGCGGCAGGACTATCTATGGCTACACCTTC
TRBD1,TRBJ2-7,14,TRBV7-9,many,CASSFGQGSYEQYF,TGTGCCAGCAGCTTCGGACAGGGGTCCTACGAGCAGTACTTC
TRBD2,TRBJ2-3,15,TRBV9,few,CASSFTSGGGDTQYF,TGTGCCAGCAGCTTCACTAGCGGGGGTGGAGATACGCAGTATTTT
-,TRBJ2-1,12,TRBV3-1,few,CASSQEGGEQFF,TGTGCCAGCAGCCAAGAGGGCGGGGAGCAGTTCTTC
-,TRBJ1-1,13,TRBV20-1,few,CSAPQGRGTEAFF,TGCAGTGCCCCCCAGGGACGGGGCACTGAAGCTTTCTTT
-,TRBJ2-2,16,TRBV19,many,CASSIDGGSNTGELFF,TGTGCCAGTAGTATCGACGGGGGCTCAAACACCGGGGAGCTGTTTTTT
TRBD2,TRBJ2-3,17,TRBV24-1,many,CATSAKTSGTSTDTQYF,TGTGCCACCAGTGCGAAGACTAGCGGGACTAGCACAGATACGCAGTATTTT
TRBD1,TRBJ1-3,14,TRBV10-3,many,CAISWTGVENTIYF,TGTGCCATCAGTTGGACAGGGGTAGAAAACACCATATATTTT
-,TRBJ1-5,14,TRBV10-3,few,CAISEGGSNQPQHF,TGTGCCATCAGTGAGGGAGGGAGTAATCAGCCCCAGCATTTT
TRBD1,TRBJ1-1,16,TRBV9,-,CASSLRTGGADTEAFF,TGTGCCAGCAGCCTCCGGACAGGGGGAGCGGACACTGAAGCTTTCTTT
-,TRBJ2-1,13,TRBV19,many,CASSIVPGVEQFF,TGTGCCAGTAGTATAGTTCCGGGGGTTGAGCAGTTCTTC
-,TRBJ1-1,13,TRBV5-1,many,CASSLGEGSEAFF,TGCGCCAGCAGCTTGGGAGAGGGCTCTGAAGCTTTCTTT
-,TRBJ1-5,12,TRBV28,-,CASSPSGQPQHF,TGTGCCAGCAGCCCATCCGGCCAGCCCCAGCATTTT
-,TRBJ1-1,15,TRBV7-9,many,CASSPLLGLNTEAFF,TGTGCCAGCAGCCCACTGCTGGGGCTGAACACTGAAGCTTTCTTT
TRBD1,TRBJ1-6,12,TRBV27,many,CASSTGASPLHF,TGTGCCAGCAGCACAGGGGCTTCACCCCTCCACTTT
-,TRBJ2-3,10,TRBV5-8,few,CATPGDTQYF,TGTGCCACCCCAGGAGATACGCAGTATTTT
-,TRBJ1-5,14,TRBV24-1,many,CATSGAGEGQPQHF,TGTGCCACCAGTGGGGCAGGGGAAGGTCAGCCCCAGCATTTT
-,TRBJ2-3,12,TRBV20-1,many,CSALATLDTQYF,TGCAGTGCCCTAGCGACTTTAGATACGCAGTATTTT
-,TRBJ2-1,14,TRBV10-3,few,CASKVGEAYNEQFF,TGTGCCAGCAAGGTCGGGGAGGCCTACAATGAGCAGTTCTTC
TRBD2,TRBJ2-3,12,TRBV20-1,many,CSASGRRDTQYF,TGCAGTGCCAGCGGGAGAAGAGATACGCAGTATTTT
-,TRBJ2-3,13,TRBV29-1,many,CSVEAGVGDTQYF,TGCAGCGTTGAGGCGGGCGTAGGGGATACGCAGTATTTT
-,TRBJ1-5,14,TRBV7-2,many,CASSPGPLRGPQHF,TGTGCCAGCTCTCCGGGACCGCTCCGCGGGCCCCAGCATTTT
-,TRBJ2-4,13,TRBV20-1,few,CSAPDSSKNIQYF,TGCAGTGCACCCGACAGTTCCAAAAACATTCAGTACTTC
-,TRBJ1-2,18,TRBV7-8,many,CASSLVFYPLGAEDGYTF,TGTGCCAGCAGCTTAGTCTTTTACCCCTTGGGGGCAGAAGACGGCTACACCTTC
TRBD1,TRBJ2-7,19,TRBV4-1,-,CASSQADFGTGTFSYEQYF,TGCGCCAGCAGCCAAGCCGACTTCGGGACAGGGACTTTTTCCTACGAGCAGTACTTC
-,TRBJ2-7,15,TRBV5-6,many,CASSPLDNPTYEQYF,TGTGCCAGCAGCCCGCTGGACAACCCTACCTACGAGCAGTACTTC
-,TRBJ2-2,15,TRBV7-3,few,CASSLSGTNTGELFF,TGTGCCAGCAGCTTGAGCGGTACGAACACCGGGGAGCTGTTTTTT
TRBD1,TRBJ1-6,15,TRBV7-2,many,CASSLRVDRASPLHF,TGTGCCAGCAGCCTAAGAGTGGACAGGGCGTCACCCCTCCACTTT
TRBD1,TRBJ2-7,14,TRBV10-3,many,CAISKGDSFGEQYF,TGTGCCATCAGTAAGGGGGACAGCTTCGGGGAGCAGTACTTC
TRBD2,TRBJ2-4,16,TRBV20-1,many,CSVSPGLAVAKNIQYF,TGCAGTGTTTCACCGGGACTAGCGGTAGCCAAAAACATTCAGTACTTC
TRBD2,TRBJ2-1,16,TRBV4-2,few,CASSQDGSGRGDEQFF,TGTGCCAGCAGCCAAGATGGTAGCGGGAGGGGTGATGAGCAGTTCTTC
-,TRBJ1-5,15,TRBV19,many,CASSKSTAVGQPQHF,TGTGCCAGTTCCAAATCCACAGCAGTAGGTCAGCCCCAGCATTTT
-,TRBJ1-6,15,TRBV14,few,CASSQATGFRSPLHF,TGTGCCAGCAGCCAAGCTACAGGGTTTCGCTCACCCCTCCACTTT
-,TRBJ2-3,15,TRBV7-2,many,CASSLLASSTDTQYF,TGTGCCAGCAGCTTACTAGCGTCTAGCACAGATACGCAGTATTTT
TRBD1,TRBJ2-7,15,TRBV7-2,many,CASSRQTGERYEQYF,TGTGCCAGCAGCCGACAGACAGGGGAAAGGTACGAGCAGTACTTC
TRBD1,TRBJ2-1,15,TRBV19,many,CASRGRDRGLHEQFF,TGTGCCAGTAGGGGCCGGGACAGGGGGTTGCATGAGCAGTTCTTC
-,TRBJ2-6,14,TRBV3-1,-,CASSLSSGANVLTF,TGTGCCAGCAGCCTAAGCTCTGGGGCCAACGTCCTGACTTTC